The clone carrying this TCR beta chain was seen a handful of times. Its target is unknown. Full-length variable regions came from constant-region reverse primers plus semi-nested Nested Universal Primer A PCR. TCRdb processed the 5' RACE reads anew with MiXCR; each CDR3 protein has one entry. The sample includes about 40,000 distinct CDR3 sequences, 22% of them seen just once. General study points: In terms of TCR gene usage, tumor memory CD4+ T cells clustered together with blood and lymph node memory CD4+ cells, as well as with lymph node naive CD4+ cells.

Tregs were sorted as CD4+CD25+CD127-/low cells. Input material: Tregs sorted from a lymph node. The sequence was obtained from a female donor with breast cancer.

The CDR3 nucleotides read TGTGCCACCGGACAGGGCTACGAGCAGTACTTC. It specifies CATGQGYEQYF. The rearrangement uses TRBV5-4 and TRBJ2-7, with TRBD1 identical over 8 bases. CDR1 and CDR2 from the germline V gene are SGHNT and YYREEE (reference sequence). V was clipped by 9 bases and J by 3 bases; unmatched bases: 2. This CDR3 is 11 amino acids long.